This T cell receptor beta chain was obtained from a study of T cells in Graves' hyperthyroidism and ophthalmopathy. This clonotype was recorded at least ten times. Its antigen is not known. Using RNA transcripts as the source, TCR beta CDR3 regions were amplified. First-round RT-PCR with HTBI primers amplified the TCR CDR3 region. MiXCR was run by TCRdb on the multiplex PCR reads, yielding one entry per CDR3 protein. This sample has about 380,000 distinct CDR3 sequences, with about 14% found just once. V was trimmed by 1 base and J by 5 bases, leaving 8 bases between them. CDR3 length: 13 residues. Per germline, CDR1 MDHEN and CDR2 SYDVKM. When hyperthyroidism was first diagnosed, the blood sample was taken, preceding any ophthalmopathy symptoms. Study findings and constraints: Most thyroid-expanded clonotypes above 0.001 were also found in blood.

The V and J genes are TRBV28 and TRBJ2-5; the D is unclear. The TCR comes from a man aged 30 to 39 with Graves' hyperthyroidism that later progressed to Graves' ophthalmopathy. The specimen sequenced was blood. The CDR3 DNA reads TGTGCCAGCAGTTTATACACTGTGGAGACCCAGTACTTC. It is translated as CASSLYTVETQYF.